These T cell receptor beta chains were read from a single sample in a study of T cells after yellow fever vaccination. Each CDR3 protein gets one entry after TCRdb re-called the 5' RACE reads with MiXCR. The table has approximately 350,000 distinct CDR3 sequences, approximately 10% seen once. The sample in question was PBMCs, obtained on the day of the first yellow fever vaccination. The receptors were sampled from a man aged 18 to 35 who received the YFV17D yellow fever vaccine. CDR3s include the opening cysteine and the closing phenylalanine or tryptophan. Fields, in order: clone size, D gene, J gene, V gene, CDR3 length, CDR3 protein, CDR3 DNA. The D gene is left open where the match is weak. Where a row states a size, it is once, few, many or the class of an expanded clone; other rows omit it.

few	.	TRBJ2-6	TRBV4-1	14	CASSQVAGANVLTF	TGCGCCAGCAGCCAAGTAGCTGGGGCCAACGTCCTGACTTTC
.	TRBD1	TRBJ2-2	TRBV6-5	15	CASSLRQGRAGELFF	TGTGCCAGCAGTTTACGACAGGGGCGGGCCGGGGAGCTGTTTTTT
.	.	TRBJ1-3	TRBV5-8	14	CASSRTRMGNTIYF	TGTGCCAGCAGCCGGACCAGGATGGGAAACACCATATATTTT
few	TRBD1	TRBJ2-1	TRBV10-3	14	CAISGQGAYNEQFF	TGTGCCATCAGTGGACAGGGGGCTTATAATGAGCAGTTCTTC
.	.	TRBJ1-4	TRBV4-1	15	CASNHPTGSSEKLFF	TGCGCCAGCAACCACCCGACAGGCAGTAGTGAAAAACTGTTTTTT
many	.	TRBJ2-7	TRBV7-9	16	CASSLGTTGAGDEQYF	TGTGCCAGCAGCTTAGGAACGACCGGGGCGGGCGACGAGCAGTACTTC
.	.	TRBJ2-3	TRBV6-2/TRBV6-3	13	CVLKGRGTDTQYF	TGTGTCCTCAAAGGCCGCGGCACAGATACGCAGTATTTT
many	TRBD1	TRBJ1-4	TRBV5-1	17	CASSSHSGTGVNEKLFF	TGCGCCAGCAGCTCCCATTCTGGGACAGGGGTTAATGAAAAACTGTTTTTT
.	.	TRBJ2-7	TRBV7-3	13	CASSVIVGREQYF	TGTGCCAGCAGCGTAATAGTGGGGAGGGAGCAGTACTTC
.	.	TRBJ2-2	TRBV9	17	CASSVGRGDHDTGELFF	TGTGCCAGCAGCGTAGGTAGAGGGGACCATGACACCGGGGAGCTGTTTTTT
few	TRBD1	TRBJ2-6	TRBV27	15	CASSFRGPGANVLTF	TGTGCCAGCAGTTTCAGGGGGCCTGGGGCCAACGTCCTGACTTTC